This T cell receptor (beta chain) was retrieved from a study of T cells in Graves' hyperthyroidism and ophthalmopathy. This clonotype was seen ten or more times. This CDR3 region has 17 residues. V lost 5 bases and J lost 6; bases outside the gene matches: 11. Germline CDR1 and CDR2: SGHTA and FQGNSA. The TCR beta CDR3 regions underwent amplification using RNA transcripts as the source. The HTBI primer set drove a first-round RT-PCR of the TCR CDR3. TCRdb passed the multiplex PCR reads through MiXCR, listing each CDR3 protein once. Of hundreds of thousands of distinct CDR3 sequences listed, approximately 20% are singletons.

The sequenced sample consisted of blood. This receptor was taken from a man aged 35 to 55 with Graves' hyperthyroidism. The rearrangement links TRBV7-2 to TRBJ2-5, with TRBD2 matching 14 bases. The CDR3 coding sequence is TGTGCCAGCAGCGACACGCGACGACTAGCGGGGGGGCAGACCCAGTACTTC. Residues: CASSDTRRLAGGQTQYF.